These 22 T cell receptor beta chains were all obtained from the same sample, sequenced in a study of OX40 agonist ivuxolimab in advanced cancers. The repertoire was sequenced with immunoSEQ multiplex PCR; TCRdb's copy has only in-frame clones and lacks some. There are 66,000 or so clones in the sample; 82% occur only once, and roughly 0.53% lies in the top ten. This material consisted of CD4+ or CD8+ T cells sorted from blood, taken in a trial of the OX40 agonist ivuxolimab. These receptor sequences come from an adult with an advanced solid tumor such as melanoma, head and neck, liver or kidney cancer.

The chain carries TRBV2 and TRBJ2-2; D is undetermined. With 2 bases removed from V and 6 bases from J, the gap between germline ends came to 7 bases. This CDR3 comprises 13 residues. Germline V lookup: CDR1 SNHLY, CDR2 FYNNEI. The CDR3 nucleotides are TGTGCCAGCAGTGAAAAGGCTGCCGGGGAGCTGTTTTTT. This translates into CASSEKAAGELFF.

This chain joins TRBV5-4 and TRBJ1-1, with TRBD1 matching over 8 bases. CDR1 and CDR2 (germline): SGHNT, YYREEE (reference sequence). V was clipped by 3 bases and J by 1 base; unmatched bases: 2. The CDR3 is 14 residues long. Written as DNA, the CDR3 is TGTGCCAGCAGCTCCGACAGGGGGAACACTGAAGCTTTCTTT. Translating it yields CASSSDRGNTEAFF.

The CDR3 DNA is TGTGCCAGCAGTTTCCTCCGGGGGGGGGATACGCAGTATTTT. Amino acid sequence: CASSFLRGGDTQYF. The gene calls are TRBV28 and TRBJ2-3; 8 bases agree with TRBD2. J gave up 6 bases and V 3 bases, and 5 bases lay outside the gene matches. This CDR3 spans 14 amino acids. Looked up from germline, CDR1 is MDHEN and CDR2 is SYDVKM.

This rearrangement joins TRBV28 to TRBJ2-7, with 7 bases aligning to TRBD1. CDR1 MDHEN and CDR2 SYDVKM come from the germline V gene. With 2 bases clipped from V and 5 bases from J, the junction kept 6 bases outside the gene matches. This CDR3 contains 14 residues. The DNA of the CDR3 is TGTGCCAGCAGTTTAAGTTTCAGGGGGAACGAGCAGTACTTC. It encodes CASSLSFRGNEQYF.

The sample holds a few counts of this clone. A junction boundary mismatches the germline segment, possibly from a read error. This CDR3 reads CASRYSYRDGGGKLFF. The CDR3 coding sequence is TGTGCCAGCAGGTACTCCTACCGGGACGGAGGGGGAAAACTGTTTTTT. The genes are TRBV6-5 and TRBJ1-4; weak D call: TRBD1 (6 bases). The CDR3 length is 16 residues. In germline, CDR1 is MNHEY, CDR2 SVGAGI.

This clone has only a few counts. In DNA, the CDR3 is TGTGCCAGCAGAAGAGTGGGGGGGACTGAAGCTTTCTTT. It translates to CASRRVGGTEAFF. The chain carries TRBV6-5 and TRBJ1-1; D might be TRBD1 (5 bases). Looked up from germline, CDR1 is MNHEY and CDR2 is SVGAGI. Between the trimmed V and J ends, which lost 6 bases and 5 bases, there was a span of 13 bases. The CDR3 is made up of 13 amino acids.

Points on this clone: The junction departs from the called germline gene at one end, perhaps through a read error. The chain joins TRBV7-9 to TRBJ2-7; 7 nucleotides align to TRBD2. CDR1 and CDR2 from the germline V gene are SEHNR and FQNEAQ (reference sequence). CDR3 size: 13 residues. Here the CDR3 reads CASSLVGEGPPRF. The CDR3 DNA is TGTGCCAGCAGCTTAGTTGGGGAGGGACCACCCCGATTC.

This clone has just a few counts. The chain carries TRBV10-3 and TRBJ2-1; perhaps TRBD2 as D (5 bases). CDR3 length: 12 amino acids. Germline CDR1 reads ENHRY; CDR2 reads SYGVKD. Trimming cost V 2 bases and J 16 bases, with 15 bases left between them. CDR3 loop: CAISETELEVFF. The CDR3 nucleotides read TGTGCCATCAGTGAGACGGAACTAGAGGTCTTCTTC.

The CDR3 DNA is TGTGCCAGCAGCTTGTCCGGGAGGGGCACCGGGGAGCTGTTTTTT. Translated, it gives CASSLSGRGTGELFF. V usage is TRBV5-4 and J usage is TRBJ2-2; 8 bases agree with TRBD2. Germline assignment: CDR1 SGHNT and CDR2 YYREEE (reference sequence). V shed 1 base, J shed 4 bases, and the junction held 3 bases outside the gene matches. The CDR3 has 15 amino acids. Complete variable domain (other parts from reference TRBV5-4 and TRBJ2-2): ETGVTQSPTHLIKTRGQQVTLRCSSQSGHNTVSWYQQALGQGPQFIFQYYREEENGRGNFPPRFSGLQFPNYSSELNVNALELDDSALYLCASSLSGRGTGELFFGEGSRLTVL.

The J gene is TRBJ2-5, the V gene TRBV28; TRBD1 agrees at 8 bases. V lost 8 bases, J lost 1 base, and 9 bases stayed unmatched. This CDR3 region has 15 residues. The germline V gene has CDR1 MDHEN and CDR2 SYDVKM. This chain's CDR3 is CASGRTGLFQETQYF. CDR3 sequence (DNA): TGTGCCAGCGGCAGGACAGGGCTTTTCCAAGAGACCCAGTACTTC.

The chain recombines TRBV4-1 with TRBJ2-1; 7 bases match TRBD1. The CDR3 runs to 18 residues. The V and J ends lost 5 bases and 0 bases, in that order; junction bases with no gene match: 13. Germline loops: CDR1 MGHRA, CDR2 YSYEKL. The CDR3 region is CASSERGPGGGSYNEQFF. CDR3 DNA: TGCGCCAGCAGCGAGAGGGGGCCTGGCGGAGGCTCCTACAATGAGCAGTTCTTC.

The V gene is TRBV20-1, the J gene TRBJ2-1, with D unclear. CDR1 and CDR2 (germline): DFQATT, SNEGSKA (reference sequence). Trimming left V 3 bases short and J 8 bases short, with 5 bases between. This CDR3 is 10 amino acids long. CDR3 region: CSASWDEQFF. The DNA of the CDR3 is TGCAGTGCTAGCTGGGATGAGCAGTTCTTC.

The V call is TRBV4-2, the J call TRBJ2-7; 7 bases are shared with TRBD2. Per germline, CDR1 LGHNA and CDR2 YNFKEQ. This CDR3 contains 13 residues. V dropped 3 bases and J dropped 4; count of bases not matched to a gene: 3. CDR3 in DNA: TGTGCCAGCAGCCAGGAGGGAGGGTACGAGCAGTACTTC. Its translation is CASSQEGGYEQYF.

The chain is built from TRBV11-2 and TRBJ2-1, with a tentative D call TRBD1 (5 bases). Germline V gene sequence: CDR1 SGHAT, CDR2 FQNNGV. V gave up 1 base and J gave up 8 bases, with 18 bases separating them. The CDR3 is 16 residues long. CDR3 sequence: CASSLAGAGKGHEQFF. The CDR3 coding sequence is TGTGCCAGCAGCTTAGCTGGGGCAGGGAAAGGCCATGAGCAGTTCTTC. Using reference TRBV11-2 and TRBJ2-1 for the parts outside the CDR3, the full variable domain is EAGVAQSPRYKIIEKRQSVAFWCNPISGHATLYWYQQILGQGPKLLIQFQNNGVVDDSQLPKDRFSAERLKGVDSTLKIQPAKLEDSAVYLCASSLAGAGKGHEQFFGPGTRLTVL.

This chain connects TRBV7-8 to TRBJ2-3, with D tentatively TRBD1 (6 bases). The V gene's germline CDR1 is SGHVS and CDR2 FQNEAQ. The CDR3 loop spans 15 amino acids. Trimming pared 1 base from V and 2 bases from J, leaving 10 bases between. DNA for the CDR3: TGTGCCAGCAGCTTAGGGGGGCTTTACACAGATACGCAGTATTTT. It codes for CASSLGGLYTDTQYF.

This chain links TRBV2 with TRBJ2-5; TRBD1 matches 11 bases. Looked up from germline, CDR1 is SNHLY and CDR2 is FYNNEI. V was pared by 7 bases and J by 4 bases, with 8 bases of the junction left unmatched. The CDR3 is made up of 15 amino acids. The CDR3 loop is CASIPRGQGGETQYF. In DNA, the CDR3 is TGTGCCAGCATTCCCAGGGGACAGGGGGGAGAGACCCAGTACTTC.

The chain is built from TRBV11-2 and TRBJ2-1; 11 bases match TRBD2. The CDR3 is 15 residues long. With V trimmed by 0 bases and J by 5 bases, 0 bases remained unmatched. Germline assignment: CDR1 SGHAT and CDR2 FQNNGV. CDR3 protein: CASSLELAGDNEQFF. The CDR3 DNA is TGTGCCAGCAGCTTAGAACTAGCGGGGGACAATGAGCAGTTCTTC.

This chain joins TRBV19 and TRBJ2-3; 7 nucleotides line up with TRBD2. Germline-derived CDR1 and CDR2 are LNHDA and SQIVND (reference sequence). This CDR3 is built from 18 residues. Germline trimming cut 4 bases from V and 0 bases from J; bases unmatched to any gene: 13. In nucleotides, the CDR3 is TGTGCCAGTAGTAGCCCGAGCGGGACCGAAACTAGCACAGATACGCAGTATTTT. Protein product: CASSSPSGTETSTDTQYF.

This chain joins TRBV7-2 and TRBJ2-3; D tentatively fits TRBD1 or TRBD2 (5 bases each). The CDR3 runs to 15 residues. Trimming left V 4 bases short and J 4 bases short, with 15 bases between. Germline lookup yields CDR1 SGHTA and CDR2 FQGNSA. CDR3 sequence (DNA): TGTGCCAGCAGCTCACTCGCAGGGACCGCAGATACGCAGTATTTT. Its protein is CASSSLAGTADTQYF.

This clone was recorded a few times. The V and J genes are TRBV7-9 and TRBJ2-5; D unclear. The germline V gene encodes CDR1 SEHNR and CDR2 FQNEAQ (reference sequence). The CDR3 length is 16 residues. V lost 5 bases to trimming and J lost 0 bases, with 16 bases between them. The DNA for the CDR3 is TGTGCCAGCAGCATCTCTACCGCGACCTACCAAGAGACCCAGTACTTC. It is translated as CASSISTATYQETQYF.

This clone was detected once. The chain links TRBV28 to TRBJ2-1; D is perhaps TRBD2 (5 bases). Trimming shortened V by 2 bases and J by 12 bases, and 14 bases separated the two germline ends. The CDR3 loop spans 13 amino acids. Germline CDR1 and CDR2: MDHEN and SYDVKM. The CDR3: CASSLGGQGRQFF. Here the CDR3 DNA reads TGTGCCAGCAGTTTAGGCGGGCAAGGAAGGCAGTTCTTC.

The chain joins TRBV7-2 to TRBJ2-3; 7 bases are a match to TRBD2. Germline V lookup: CDR1 SGHTA, CDR2 FQGNSA. V lost 8 bases to trimming and J lost 5 bases; unmatched junction nucleotides: 7. The CDR3 extends over 13 amino acids. The DNA of the CDR3 is TGTGCCAGCGGTGCGGGGAGGGGAGATACGCAGTATTTT. Translation: CASGAGRGDTQYF.